Following are 32 T cell receptor beta chains from one sample sequenced in a study of CD8+CD57+ T cells in acquired aplastic anemia. TCR beta VDJ and CDR3 were profiled, and genomic DNA was the template. TCRdb called the reads again in MiXCR, with one record for every CDR3 protein. The sample includes under 250,000 distinct CDR3 sequences, roughly 35% of them seen just once. The sample was sorted CD4+, CD8+, or CD8+CD57+ T cells (not recorded which) from PBMCs. The receptors come from a human donor in good health, serving as a control.

This clonotype was seen only a few times. V gene TRBV3-1 combines with J gene TRBJ2-7; weak D call: TRBD1 (5 bases). With 0 bases removed from V and 2 bases from J, the gap between germline ends came to 14 bases. This CDR3 has 16 amino acids. Germline values: CDR1 LGHDT, CDR2 YNNKEL (reference sequence). The CDR3 DNA reads TGTGCCAGCAGCCAAGATGGTAGGGGCCTTCCCTACGAGCAGTACTTC. This gives the protein CASSQDGRGLPYEQYF.

This clonotype came up once. The gene calls are TRBV5-1 and TRBJ1-4; D unclear. V was trimmed by 4 bases and J by 4 bases, leaving 14 bases between them. CDR1 is SGHRS, CDR2 YFSETQ, per germline. The length of the CDR3 is 15 residues. CDR3 protein: CASSLEGARNEKLFF. The DNA of the CDR3 is TGCGCCAGCAGCCTTGAGGGAGCTCGTAATGAAAAACTGTTTTTT.

Worth noting for this clonotype: A read error may explain this, as a much larger clone is one base away. The chain combines TRBV11-3 with TRBJ2-3; a possible D gene is TRBD1 (5 bases). Germline V lookup: CDR1 SGHNT, CDR2 YENEEA. CDR3 length: 14 residues. DNA of the CDR3: TGTGCCAGCGGCTTAGGGGTAGCCACAGATACGCAGTATTTT. This codes for CASGLGVATDTQYF.

This clonotype was observed at least ten times. The chain joins TRBV2 to TRBJ2-2; D not resolved. Germline-derived CDR1 and CDR2 are SNHLY and FYNNEI. The CDR3 has 13 residues. Between the trimmed V and J ends, which lost 3 bases and 8 bases, there was a span of 10 bases. The CDR3 DNA follows: TGTGCCAGCAGTGACGGCCAAGCGGGGGAGCTGTTTTTT. This sequence encodes CASSDGQAGELFF.

This clonotype was seen a single time. This rearrangement joins TRBV10-3 to TRBJ2-7; no clear D gene. Germline V gives CDR1 ENHRY, CDR2 SYGVKD. The length of the CDR3 is 14 residues. The ends were cut back, 5 bases at V and 1 base at J, with 12 bases in the middle. The CDR3 DNA sequence: TGTGCCATCAGTCGTAGTGCCAGATCCTACGAGCAGTACTTC. Its translation: CAISRSARSYEQYF.

This clonotype was found many times. The chain has TRBV19 and TRBJ2-5, with TRBD2 identical over 9 bases. J gave up 6 bases and V 7 bases, and 6 bases lay outside the gene matches. Germline V lookup: CDR1 LNHDA, CDR2 SQIVND (reference sequence). The CDR3 loop spans 13 amino acids. The CDR3 region is CASTGTSRQTQYF. In DNA form, the CDR3 reads TGTGCCAGTACAGGGACTAGCAGACAGACCCAGTACTTC.

This clonotype was seen at least ten times. At one of its ends the junction is not consistent with the germline gene, which may arise from a read error. The chain is built from TRBV20-1 and TRBJ2-1, with D perhaps TRBD1 or TRBD2 (5 bases each). This CDR3 has 14 residues. Germline V lookup: CDR1 DFQATT, CDR2 SNEGSKA (reference sequence). The CDR3 loop is CSATGPRAYNEQFF. As DNA, the CDR3 is TGCAGTGCAACGGGACCCCGAGCCTATAATGAGCAGTTCTTC.

This clonotype was detected many times. The rearrangement links TRBV11-3 to TRBJ2-7; D may be TRBD1 or TRBD2 (5 bases each). The CDR3 has 14 residues. The germline gives CDR1 SGHNT, CDR2 YENEEA. Trimming pared 3 bases from V and 2 bases from J, leaving 11 bases between. The CDR3 reads CASSLLPGPYEQYF. CDR3 DNA: TGTGCCAGCAGCTTGCTACCGGGACCCTACGAGCAGTACTTC.

This clonotype was observed a single time. Relative to the germline gene, one junction end is altered; a read error may explain this. The chain links TRBV10-3 to TRBJ2-3; 7 nucleotides match TRBD2. CDR3 length: 16 residues. Germline-derived CDR1 and CDR2 are ENHRY and SYGVKD. CDR3 region: CASSDLRLAGADTQYF. For the CDR3, the DNA is TGTGCCAGCAGTGACCTTCGACTAGCCGGTGCAGATACGCAGTATTTT.

Concerning this clonotype: A much larger clone differs from this one at a single base, so this may be a read error. CDR3 protein: CASREYEQYF. DNA for the CDR3: TGTGCCAGCAGGGAATACGAGCAGTACTTC. The chain employs TRBV6-5 and TRBJ2-7; D gene ambiguous. Germline CDR1 MNHEY, CDR2 SVGAGI. With 6 bases removed from V and 4 bases from J, the gap between germline ends came to 4 bases. The CDR3 contains 10 residues.

The table lists this clonotype with a few counts. The gene calls are TRBV30 and TRBJ2-1, with D unclear. Germline V gene data show CDR1 as GTSNPN and CDR2 as SVGIG (reference sequence). The CDR3 is made up of 12 amino acids. V was clipped by 1 base and J by 3 bases, with 4 bases between them. In DNA form, the CDR3 reads TGTGCCTGGAGTGAAAGCTACAATGAGCAGTTCTTC. Its protein is CAWSESYNEQFF.

The chain carries TRBV18 and TRBJ1-1; D gene ambiguous. The ends were cut back, 5 bases at V and 5 bases at J, with 24 bases in the middle. The CDR3 runs 17 residues. The germline CDR1 and CDR2 sequences are KGHSH and LQKENI. The CDR3 sequence: CASSSNGETFRPTEAFF. The CDR3 DNA is TGTGCCAGCTCATCTAACGGGGAAACCTTCCGGCCAACTGAAGCTTTCTTT.

This clonotype has a count of ten or more. The V gene is TRBV2, the J gene TRBJ2-7; 9 bases align to TRBD1. The germline gives CDR1 SNHLY, CDR2 FYNNEI. The CDR3 runs 15 residues. Trimming at V came to 5 bases and at J to 2 bases, leaving 7 bases not matched to a gene. The DNA for the CDR3 is TGTGCCAGCAGTTACCGGGACAGGGAAACCTACGAGCAGTACTTC. Translating it yields CASSYRDRETYEQYF.

The rearrangement uses TRBV27 and TRBJ2-1; no reliable D call. Between the trimmed V and J ends, which lost 5 bases and 2 bases, there was a span of 16 bases. Germline CDR1 MNHEY, CDR2 SMNVEV (reference sequence). The CDR3 extends over 16 amino acids. The CDR3 DNA reads as TGTGCCAGCAGTATCCTTTCGGGTGCAACCTACAATGAGCAGTTCTTC. It is translated as CASSILSGATYNEQFF.

V usage is TRBV5-4 and J usage is TRBJ2-7; a possible D gene is TRBD1 (6 bases). V was pared by 4 bases and J by 3 bases, with 14 bases between. Looked up from germline, CDR1 is SGHNT and CDR2 is YYREEE (reference sequence). There are 14 residues in the CDR3. The CDR3: CASSPDSLVYEQYF. Here the CDR3 DNA reads TGTGCCAGCAGCCCGGACAGTTTAGTCTACGAGCAGTACTTC.

The V gene is TRBV2, the J gene TRBJ1-2; tentative D call: TRBD1 (5 bases). Germline V gene lookup returns CDR1 SNHLY and CDR2 FYNNEI. V was shortened by 7 bases and J by 12 bases, with 18 bases between the two germline ends. This CDR3 is built from 12 residues. The CDR3 DNA is TGTGCCAGCACCTCTCAGGGAGTTGGAAACACCTTC. Amino acids: CASTSQGVGNTF.

This clonotype was observed a few times. J is TRBJ2-7 and V is TRBV27; 8 bases align to TRBD1. In germline, CDR1 is MNHEY, CDR2 SMNVEV (reference sequence). The CDR3 has 16 residues. Losses at the gene ends were 5 bases for V and 1 base for J; bases not matched to a gene: 10. CDR3 protein: CASSITSGGMSYEQYF. DNA of the CDR3: TGTGCCAGCAGTATCACATCAGGGGGCATGTCCTACGAGCAGTACTTC.

The chain recombines TRBV2 with TRBJ1-5; TRBD1 matches at 9 bases. CDR3 length: 14 residues. V gave up 6 bases and J gave up 6 bases; unmatched junction bases: 6. CDR1 is SNHLY, CDR2 FYNNEI, per germline. The DNA of the CDR3 is TGTGCCAGCAGGGCGGGACAGGGCGGTCAGCCCCAGCATTTT. Its translation is CASRAGQGGQPQHF.

The chain links TRBV11-2 to TRBJ1-1; no reliable D call. V gave up 1 base and J gave up 5 bases, with 8 bases separating them. The germline V gene encodes CDR1 SGHAT and CDR2 FQNNGV. This CDR3 is 13 amino acids long. This CDR3 reads CASSLVPGTEAFF. The DNA of the CDR3 is TGTGCCAGCAGCTTAGTCCCGGGGACTGAAGCTTTCTTT.

The chain couples TRBV2 to TRBJ1-3; 7 bases are shared with TRBD1. In germline, CDR1 is SNHLY, CDR2 FYNNEI. Germline trimming cut 6 bases from V and 8 bases from J; bases unmatched to any gene: 7. CDR3 length equals 13 residues. The CDR3 region has the DNA TGTGCCAGCAGCAGTTCGCAGGGGGACACCATATATTTT. This codes for CASSSSQGDTIYF.

The V gene is TRBV2, the J gene TRBJ2-1; the match to TRBD2 covers 8 bases. The CDR3 consists of 15 residues. The ends lost 8 bases at V and 8 bases at J; junction bases unmatched: 14. CDR1 and CDR2 from the germline V gene are SNHLY and FYNNEI. This chain's CDR3 is CASRRRGEGRDEQFF. The DNA of the CDR3 is TGTGCCAGCCGGAGGCGGGGGGAGGGCCGCGATGAGCAGTTCTTC.

The chain carries TRBV19 and TRBJ1-2; 7 bases fit TRBD1. The length of the CDR3 is 15 residues. V dropped 4 bases and J dropped 2; count of bases not matched to a gene: 7. The germline V gene encodes CDR1 LNHDA and CDR2 SQIVND (reference sequence). The chain's CDR3 is CASSTDREANYGYTF. CDR3 nucleotides: TGTGCCAGTAGTACAGACAGGGAGGCGAACTATGGCTACACCTTC.

This clonotype was seen ten or more times. The V call is TRBV20-1, the J call TRBJ2-1; D not certain. The CDR3 is made up of 13 amino acids. V was pared by 6 bases and J by 9 bases, with 18 bases between. CDR1 DFQATT and CDR2 SNEGSKA come from the germline V gene (reference sequence). The CDR3 nucleotides are TGCAGTGCCTTCCTCAATAGGGTTAGTGAGCAGTTCTTC. Protein: CSAFLNRVSEQFF.

The table lists this clonotype with many counts. The chain combines TRBV20-1 with TRBJ1-4; 9 positions agree with TRBD1. J was trimmed by 7 bases and V by 3 bases; bases with no gene match: 6. CDR1 is DFQATT, CDR2 SNEGSKA, per germline (reference sequence). The CDR3 runs to 14 residues. CDR3: CSARVGTGIEKLFF. For the CDR3, the DNA is TGCAGTGCTAGGGTCGGGACAGGGATTGAAAAACTGTTTTTT.

The sample holds a few counts of this clonotype. The chain has TRBV5-4 and TRBJ2-3; 12 bases are shared with TRBD2. This CDR3 contains 17 residues. V shed 3 bases and J 2 bases; nucleotides not matched to a gene: 7. The germline V gene has CDR1 SGHNT and CDR2 YYREEE (reference sequence). The CDR3 sequence is CASSWKTSGSVTDTQYF. DNA of the CDR3: TGTGCCAGCAGCTGGAAGACTAGCGGGAGTGTCACAGATACGCAGTATTTT.

This clonotype has more than one count but fewer than ten. This sequence joins TRBV6-1 and TRBJ1-2; D unclear. This CDR3 is built from 16 residues. V lost 1 base, J lost 4 bases, and 16 bases lay in between. Germline loops: CDR1 MNHNS, CDR2 SASEGT. This CDR3 is CASSEVAATPSYGYTF. CDR3 bases: TGTGCCAGCAGTGAAGTTGCCGCGACCCCCAGCTATGGCTACACCTTC.

This clonotype was counted ten times or more. The V and J genes are TRBV20-1 and TRBJ1-1; D perhaps matches TRBD1 (5 bases). This CDR3 is 15 amino acids long. The V and J ends lost 6 bases and 2 bases respectively, with 19 bases between them. CDR1 is DFQATT and CDR2 is SNEGSKA in the germline V gene (reference sequence). The CDR3 loop is CSASRGVQGNTEAFF. CDR3 bases: TGCAGTGCCTCTCGTGGGGTGCAGGGAAACACTGAAGCTTTCTTT.

Many counts were recorded for this clonotype. J is TRBJ2-1 and V is TRBV15; D is possibly TRBD1 or TRBD2 (7 bases each). This CDR3 is built from 14 residues. Germline lookup yields CDR1 LNHNV and CDR2 YYDKDF (reference sequence). Trimming removed 5 bases at V and 9 bases at J, with 17 bases between. The CDR3 sequence: CATSGGGTDGEQFF. The CDR3 nucleotides are TGTGCCACCAGCGGGGGGGGGACAGACGGTGAGCAGTTCTTC.

This clonotype was recorded at least ten times. The V call is TRBV7-3, the J call TRBJ2-2; the match to TRBD2 covers 7 bases. Germline V CDR1 and CDR2: SGHTA, FQGTGA. The CDR3 sequence is 15 residues long. V was clipped by 2 bases and J by 7 bases; unmatched bases: 7. The CDR3 sequence: CASSLSGGRSGELFF. The CDR3 DNA reads as TGTGCCAGCAGCTTATCCGGCGGGAGAAGCGGGGAGCTGTTTTTT.

This clonotype was seen many times. The chain employs TRBV4-1 and TRBJ2-3; D is ambiguous. CDR3 length: 12 amino acids. Germline-derived CDR1 and CDR2 are MGHRA and YSYEKL. The V end lost 3 bases, the J end lost 2 bases, and 3 bases lay between the germline ends. The CDR3 reads CASSQVTDTQYF. The CDR3 DNA is TGCGCCAGCAGCCAGGTCACAGATACGCAGTATTTT.

This clonotype was counted ten times or more. The chain combines TRBV7-2 with TRBJ1-1; weak D call: TRBD1 (5 bases). The germline V and J ends were trimmed by 5 bases and 5 bases, with 12 bases remaining between them. Germline V CDR1 and CDR2: SGHTA, FQGNSA. This CDR3 contains 13 residues. CDR3 DNA sequence: TGTGCCAGCAGCCAGAGCAGGGATACTGAAGCTTTCTTT. It translates to CASSQSRDTEAFF.

This clonotype appeared many times. V usage is TRBV14 and J usage is TRBJ1-1, with 7 nucleotides matching TRBD1. CDR1 is SGHDN, CDR2 FVKESK, per germline. This CDR3 spans 15 amino acids. J gave up 5 bases and V 5 bases, and 11 bases lay outside the gene matches. The CDR3 region has the DNA TGTGCCAGCAGCAGCGACAGGGCCCAGTGGACTGAAGCTTTCTTT. As protein: CASSSDRAQWTEAFF.